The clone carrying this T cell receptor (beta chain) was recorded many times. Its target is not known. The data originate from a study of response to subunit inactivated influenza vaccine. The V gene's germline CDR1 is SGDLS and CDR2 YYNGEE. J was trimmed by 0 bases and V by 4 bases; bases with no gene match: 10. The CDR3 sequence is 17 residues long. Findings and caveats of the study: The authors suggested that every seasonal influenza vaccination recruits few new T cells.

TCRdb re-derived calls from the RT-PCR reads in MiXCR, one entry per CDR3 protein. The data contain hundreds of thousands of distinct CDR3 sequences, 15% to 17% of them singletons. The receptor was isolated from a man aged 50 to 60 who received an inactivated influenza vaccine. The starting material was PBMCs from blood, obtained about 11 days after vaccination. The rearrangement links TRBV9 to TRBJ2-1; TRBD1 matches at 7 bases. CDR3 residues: CASSPRGTDYSYNEQFF. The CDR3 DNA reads TGTGCCAGCAGCCCACGAGGGACAGACTACTCCTACAATGAGCAGTTCTTC.